The rows below give T cell receptor beta chains drawn from one sample of a study of blood T cell repertoires in COVID-19. Assay: immunoSEQ multiplex PCR; the TCRdb copy retains only in-frame clones and omits some. The sample lists 100,000 or so clones; around four fifths were seen once. Sequencing was done on a sample of peripheral blood. The origin of the receptors is a man between 65 and 79 years old with active or convalescent COVID-19. Both conserved end residues are part of each CDR3. A D gene is named only where the DNA matches it firmly. Clone sizes are given selectively: once, few, many, or a class where the clone is expanded.

D: TRBD2; V: TRBV9; size: many; J: TRBJ2-7; DNA: TGTGCCAGCAGCCCTGGGGAGGGGACCTATTACGAGCAGTACTTC; CDR3: CASSPGEGTYYEQYF
D: TRBD1; V: TRBV5-1; size: -; J: TRBJ2-7; DNA: TGCGCCAGCAGCTTGTCCTCCGGGACAGTATTATACGAGCAGTACTTC; CDR3: CASSLSSGTVLYEQYF
D: -; V: TRBV5-1; size: -; J: TRBJ2-1; DNA: TGCGCCAGCAGCTTGGGGCAGGGGGGAGGATACAATGAGCAGTTCTTC; CDR3: CASSLGQGGGYNEQFF
D: -; V: TRBV6-5; size: -; J: TRBJ2-2; DNA: TGTGCCAGCTCGCACTTTACAGGGTTCACCGGGGAGCTGTTTTTT; CDR3: CASSHFTGFTGELFF
D: -; V: TRBV18; size: -; J: TRBJ1-1; DNA: TGTGCCAGCTCACCGGGGCTGATTAACACTGAAGCTTTCTTT; CDR3: CASSPGLINTEAFF
D: TRBD2; V: TRBV7-2; size: -; J: TRBJ2-7; DNA: TGTGCCAGCAGCTTTCTAGCGGGAGGGTCCCCTGCTTCCTACGAGCAGTACTTC; CDR3: CASSFLAGGSPASYEQYF
D: -; V: TRBV7-3; size: few; J: TRBJ1-6; DNA: TGTGCCAGCAGCTTAAATTCGGCAGGAAATTCACCCCTCCACTTT; CDR3: CASSLNSAGNSPLHF
D: TRBD1; V: TRBV19; size: -; J: TRBJ2-7; DNA: TGTGCCAGTAGTGTGGGGACAGGGATCCACGAGCAGTACTTC; CDR3: CASSVGTGIHEQYF
D: TRBD2; V: TRBV7-8; size: -; J: TRBJ2-5; DNA: TGTGCCAGCAGCTTATACGGGGGGGTAGAGACCCAGTACTTC; CDR3: CASSLYGGVETQYF
D: -; V: TRBV6-5; size: -; J: TRBJ2-7; DNA: TGTGCCAGCAGACAACTGAAAGATCCGGGGGAGCAGTACTTC; CDR3: CASRQLKDPGEQYF
D: -; V: TRBV5-6; size: -; J: TRBJ1-5; DNA: TGTGCCAGCAGCCTGACAGGCACTCAGCCCCAGCATTTT; CDR3: CASSLTGTQPQHF
D: -; V: TRBV5-1; size: once; J: TRBJ1-1; DNA: TGCGCCAGCAGCTACGGACACGAGAACACTGAAGCTTTCTTT; CDR3: CASSYGHENTEAFF
D: -; V: TRBV5-4; size: -; J: TRBJ2-7; DNA: TGTGCCAGCAGCTTCCAGGGACTCACATCCTACGAGCAGTACTTC; CDR3: CASSFQGLTSYEQYF
D: TRBD1; V: TRBV6-2/TRBV6-3; size: -; J: TRBJ1-1; DNA: TGTGCCAGCACCCCATGGGGACAGAGCATGAACACTGAAGCTTTCTTT; CDR3: CASTPWGQSMNTEAFF
D: TRBD1; V: TRBV7-2; size: -; J: TRBJ2-1; DNA: TGTGCCAGCAGTAGAGACAGGGTTTATCAGTTCTTC; CDR3: CASSRDRVYQFF
D: -; V: TRBV19; size: -; J: TRBJ1-5; DNA: TGTGCCAGTAGTATTGTCAGGGGTCCCAATCAGCCCCAGCATTTT; CDR3: CASSIVRGPNQPQHF
D: -; V: TRBV6-6; size: -; J: TRBJ2-7; DNA: TGTGCCAGCAGCGACCGACGGGACTCCTACGAGCAGTACTTC; CDR3: CASSDRRDSYEQYF
D: -; V: TRBV20-1; size: -; J: TRBJ2-7; DNA: TGCAGTGCCACGGACAGTCTGGAGCAGTACTTC; CDR3: CSATDSLEQYF
D: TRBD2; V: TRBV7-3; size: -; J: TRBJ2-3; DNA: TGTGCCAGCAGCACGACGGGAGGGACAGATACGCAGTATTTT; CDR3: CASSTTGGTDTQYF
D: -; V: TRBV25-1; size: -; J: TRBJ2-7; DNA: TGTGCCAGCAGTGAAAGCGGAAGGCCGGGGGCCTACGAGCAGTACTTC; CDR3: CASSESGRPGAYEQYF
D: TRBD1; V: TRBV27; size: few; J: TRBJ2-2; DNA: TGTGCCAGCAGTCATCATACAGGGGGCAACACCGGGGAGCTGTTTTTT; CDR3: CASSHHTGGNTGELFF
D: TRBD1; V: TRBV19; size: once; J: TRBJ1-1; DNA: TGTGCCAGTAGTATGTGGGACAGGTCCGCGACTGAAGCTTTCTTT; CDR3: CASSMWDRSATEAFF
D: TRBD2; V: TRBV27; size: -; J: TRBJ2-3; DNA: TGTGCCAGCAGGGTTAGCGGGGGTACAGATACGCAGTATTTT; CDR3: CASRVSGGTDTQYF
D: TRBD2; V: TRBV2; size: -; J: TRBJ2-7; DNA: TGTGCCAGCATCCTAGGCGGGGGGCGCGGGGAGCAGTACTTC; CDR3: CASILGGGRGEQYF
D: -; V: TRBV9; size: -; J: TRBJ1-1; DNA: TGTGCCAGCAGCGTAGAGGCGGCGTCGAACACTGCGGCTTTCTTT; CDR3: CASSVEAASNTAAFF
D: -; V: TRBV28; size: -; J: TRBJ1-2; DNA: TGTGCCAGCAGCGGAGGGTCAAACTATGGCTACACCTTC; CDR3: CASSGGSNYGYTF
D: TRBD1; V: TRBV28; size: many; J: TRBJ1-5; DNA: TGTGCCAGCAGTCCCAGCCCACAGGGGCGGCAGCCCCAGCATTTT; CDR3: CASSPSPQGRQPQHF
D: -; V: TRBV10-3; size: -; J: TRBJ1-3; DNA: TGTGCCATCGAGGGCACTGGAAACACCATATATTTT; CDR3: CAIEGTGNTIYF
D: -; V: TRBV4-2; size: -; J: TRBJ1-5; DNA: TGTGCCAGCAGCCAAGATGGAAAAGAGGGACAGCCCCAGCATTTT; CDR3: CASSQDGKEGQPQHF
D: -; V: TRBV1; size: -; J: TRBJ1-2; DNA: TGCACCAGCAGCTCCTGTTGGGGGCAGGGCTATGGCTACACCTTC; CDR3: CTSSSCWGQGYGYTF
D: TRBD2; V: TRBV7-2; size: -; J: TRBJ2-4; DNA: TGTGCCAGCAGCTCCTTCGGACTAGCGGGAGGGCCAGGCAAAAACATTCAGTACTTC; CDR3: CASSSFGLAGGPGKNIQYF
D: -; V: TRBV3-1/TRBV3-2; size: -; J: TRBJ2-1; DNA: TGTGCCAGCAGCCAAGGCGAACAGGAGCAGTTCTTC; CDR3: CASSQGEQEQFF
D: -; V: TRBV18; size: -; J: TRBJ1-1; DNA: TGTGCCAGCTCACCTGGGACACCAGCAAACACTGAAGCTTTCTTT; CDR3: CASSPGTPANTEAFF
D: TRBD2; V: TRBV7-3; size: -; J: TRBJ2-5; DNA: TGTGCCAGCAGCCTTAGCGGGAGCTCACAAGAGACCCAGTACTTC; CDR3: CASSLSGSSQETQYF
D: TRBD1; V: TRBV3-1/TRBV3-2; size: -; J: TRBJ2-2; DNA: TGTGCCAGCAGTTACGGGACAGGGGGCGGGGAGCTGTTTTTT; CDR3: CASSYGTGGGELFF
D: -; V: TRBV4-1; size: -; J: TRBJ2-7; DNA: TGCGCCAGCAGCCAAGGTGAGGAGAGCTCCTACGAGCAGTACTTC; CDR3: CASSQGEESSYEQYF
D: -; V: TRBV4-1; size: once; J: TRBJ1-1; DNA: TGCGCCAGCAGCCATATGGTAGTCACTGAAGCTTTCTTT; CDR3: CASSHMVVTEAFF
D: -; V: TRBV7-2; size: -; J: TRBJ2-1; DNA: TGTGCCAGCAGCTCTGGGGCAGGGATTGAGCAGTTCTTC; CDR3: CASSSGAGIEQFF
D: TRBD2; V: TRBV24-1; size: -; J: TRBJ2-7; DNA: TGTGCCACCAGTGGCGGCGGGGGTTCCTACGAGCAGTACTTC; CDR3: CATSGGGGSYEQYF
D: TRBD1; V: TRBV7-2; size: -; J: TRBJ1-4; DNA: TGTGCCAGCAGCTTACTACAGGGGGCGGAAAAACTGTTTTTT; CDR3: CASSLLQGAEKLFF
D: -; V: TRBV6-5; size: -; J: TRBJ1-3; DNA: TGTGCCAGCAGCCAACAGGCTGGAAACACCATATATTTT; CDR3: CASSQQAGNTIYF
D: -; V: TRBV6-1; size: -; J: TRBJ1-5; DNA: TGTGCCAGCAGTTTCCTGACTGCCCAGGGGCCCCAGCATTTT; CDR3: CASSFLTAQGPQHF
D: TRBD2; V: TRBV12-3/TRBV12-4; size: -; J: TRBJ2-7; DNA: TGTGCCAGCAGAACTAGCGGCGACTACGAGCAGTACTTC; CDR3: CASRTSGDYEQYF
D: -; V: TRBV10-1; size: -; J: TRBJ1-5; DNA: TGCGCCAGGCCGAGAAGACAGGCGGCGGATCAGCCCCAGCATTTT; CDR3: CARPRRQAADQPQHF
D: TRBD2; V: TRBV7-9; size: once; J: TRBJ2-1; DNA: TGTGCCAGCAGCCCTCCGCTTGAGCTAGCGGCAAATGAGCAGTTCTTC; CDR3: CASSPPLELAANEQFF
D: TRBD1; V: TRBV29-1; size: once; J: TRBJ1-6; DNA: TGCAGCGTTGGGGATCTAGGGACAGGGGGCGCTTGGAATTCACCCCTCCACTTT; CDR3: CSVGDLGTGGAWNSPLHF
D: -; V: TRBV6-5; size: -; J: TRBJ2-5; DNA: TGTGCCAGCAGTTCCACTAGAGAGACCCAGTACTTC; CDR3: CASSSTRETQYF
D: TRBD1; V: TRBV2; size: -; J: TRBJ1-1; DNA: TGTGCCAGTAACCCCGGGACAGGGGGCGAAGCTTTCTTT; CDR3: CASNPGTGGEAFF
D: -; V: TRBV4-1; size: -; J: TRBJ2-1; DNA: TGCGCCAGCAGCCATGACAAGGGCTGGGGCGATGAGCAGTTCTTC; CDR3: CASSHDKGWGDEQFF
D: -; V: TRBV5-1; size: once; J: TRBJ2-3; DNA: TGCGCCAGCAGCTACACAGGGGATACGCAGTATTTT; CDR3: CASSYTGDTQYF
D: -; V: TRBV5-1; size: -; J: TRBJ1-2; DNA: TGCGCCAGCAGCTTGGGGCAAAACTATGGCTACACCTTC; CDR3: CASSLGQNYGYTF
D: -; V: TRBV12-5; size: -; J: TRBJ1-2; DNA: TGTGCTAGTGGTTCCCCGGACTATGGCTACACCTTC; CDR3: CASGSPDYGYTF
D: -; V: TRBV11-2; size: -; J: TRBJ2-7; DNA: TGTGCCAGCAGCTTGGCAGGGCAACACGAGCAGTACTTC; CDR3: CASSLAGQHEQYF
D: TRBD1; V: TRBV9; size: -; J: TRBJ2-1; DNA: TGTGCCAGCAGCGTAGGAGGGACAGGGAACAATGAGCAGTTCTTC; CDR3: CASSVGGTGNNEQFF
D: -; V: TRBV5-1; size: many; J: TRBJ1-3; DNA: TGCGCCAGCAGCGCCGGAACCGGGGCTGGAAACACCATATATTTT; CDR3: CASSAGTGAGNTIYF
D: -; V: TRBV11-2; size: -; J: TRBJ2-7; DNA: TGTGCCAGCAGCCCCCGCGCAACCATAGTCTACGAGCAGTACTTC; CDR3: CASSPRATIVYEQYF
D: TRBD2; V: TRBV30; size: -; J: TRBJ2-3; DNA: TGTGCCTGGAGTATACTAGCGGGAGGCGCCACAGATACGCAGTATTTT; CDR3: CAWSILAGGATDTQYF